The 32 T cell receptor beta chains presented below share a single source sample, sequenced in a study of blood T cell repertoires in COVID-19. Clones were read by immunoSEQ multiplex PCR, and TCRdb kept only the in-frame ones, dropping some. The data contain about 370,000 clones, 80% to 90% of them singletons. The sequenced sample consisted of peripheral blood. Receptors originate from a woman in her 30s with COVID-19, enrolled during active disease.

The gene calls are TRBV4-2 and TRBJ1-1; 8 nucleotides match TRBD1. J gave up 1 base and V 4 bases, and 8 bases lay outside the gene matches. This CDR3 has 16 amino acids. Per germline, CDR1 LGHNA and CDR2 YNFKEQ. In DNA, the CDR3 is TGTGCCAGCAGCCGATGGACAGGGAAGCCGAACACTGAAGCTTTCTTT. It codes for CASSRWTGKPNTEAFF.

The V and J genes are TRBV7-9 and TRBJ2-7; 13 bases are a match to TRBD2. CDR1 SEHNR and CDR2 FQNEAQ come from the germline V gene (reference sequence). V shed 5 bases and J 4 bases; nucleotides not matched to a gene: 5. This CDR3 is built from 15 residues. The CDR3 loop reads CASSRTSGGPYEQYF. CDR3 nucleotides: TGTGCCAGCAGCCGGACTAGCGGGGGACCTTACGAGCAGTACTTC.

The chain links TRBV15 to TRBJ2-7; 7 positions match TRBD2. V trimming: 5 bases; J trimming: 0 bases; junction bases outside the gene matches: 7. The germline V gene has CDR1 LNHNV and CDR2 YYDKDF (reference sequence). The CDR3 covers 15 residues. CDR3 sequence reads: CATSRAGWGSYEQYF. The CDR3 DNA reads TGTGCCACCAGCCGAGCGGGGTGGGGCTCCTACGAGCAGTACTTC.

The J gene is TRBJ2-3, the V gene TRBV14; 7 positions match TRBD2. V dropped 0 bases and J dropped 8; count of bases not matched to a gene: 8. Germline CDR1 and CDR2: SGHDN and FVKESK. The CDR3 is made up of 15 amino acids. The CDR3 loop is CASSQDGGSGGTQYF. The CDR3 DNA sequence: TGTGCCAGCAGCCAAGATGGGGGATCGGGGGGTACGCAGTATTTT. Looking up the rest from reference TRBV14 and TRBJ2-3 gives the full variable domain: EAGVTQFPSHSVIEKGQTVTLRCDPISGHDNLYWYRRVMGKEIKFLLHFVKESKQDESGMPNNRFLAERTGGTYSTLKVQPAELEDSGVYFCASSQDGGSGGTQYFGPGTRLTVL.

This chain connects TRBV7-6 to TRBJ1-6; D remains ambiguous. CDR3 size: 16 residues. V shed 0 bases and J shed 7 bases, with 13 bases lying between them. CDR1 and CDR2 (germline): SGHVS, FNYEAQ. The CDR3 DNA sequence: TGTGCCAGCAGCTTAGCGGTGGGCCTCGCCAATTCACCCCTCCACTTT. Protein sequence: CASSLAVGLANSPLHF.

V usage is TRBV7-8 and J usage is TRBJ2-3, with TRBD1 identical over 7 bases. CDR3 length: 15 amino acids. V trimming: 1 base; J trimming: 1 base; junction bases outside the gene matches: 2. In germline, CDR1 is SGHVS, CDR2 FQNEAQ. CDR3 sequence reads: CASSLGGGGTDTQYF. Here the CDR3 DNA reads TGTGCCAGCAGCTTAGGAGGGGGCGGCACAGATACGCAGTATTTT.

J is TRBJ2-7 and V is TRBV7-9, with TRBD1 identical over 8 bases. The germline CDR1 and CDR2 sequences are SEHNR and FQNEAQ (reference sequence). V trimming: 5 bases; J trimming: 9 bases; junction bases outside the gene matches: 12. The CDR3 consists of 14 residues. CDR3 protein: CASSEGGQVFRQYV. CDR3 nucleotides: TGTGCCAGCAGCGAGGGGGGACAGGTTTTCAGGCAGTACGTC.

There are a few counts of this clone. The chain combines TRBV30 with TRBJ1-1; D might be TRBD1 (5 bases). Trimming shortened V by 8 bases and J by 0 bases, and 13 bases separated the two germline ends. Germline assignment: CDR1 GTSNPN and CDR2 SVGIG (reference sequence). The CDR3 covers 13 residues. CDR3 amino acids: CARGEGMNTEAFF. The DNA of the CDR3 is TGTGCCCGTGGGGAGGGGATGAACACTGAAGCTTTCTTT. Full variable domain (remainder filled in from reference TRBV30 and TRBJ1-1): SQTIHQWPATLVQPVGSPLSLECTVEGTSNPNLYWYRQAAGRGLQLLFYSVGIGQISSEVPQNLSASRPQDRQFILSSKKLLLSDSGFYLCARGEGMNTEAFFGQGTRLTVV.

This chain connects TRBV28 to TRBJ2-1, with TRBD2 as a possible D gene (6 bases). With 7 bases removed from V and 2 bases from J, the gap between germline ends came to 12 bases. This CDR3 comprises 14 residues. The germline gives CDR1 MDHEN, CDR2 SYDVKM. The CDR3 region is CASKKGLAYNEQFF. As DNA, the CDR3 is TGTGCCAGCAAAAAGGGACTGGCCTACAATGAGCAGTTCTTC. The full variable domain, with the rest looked up from reference TRBV28 and TRBJ2-1, is DVKVTQSSRYLVKRTGEKVFLECVQDMDHENMFWYRQDPGLGLRLIYFSYDVKMKEKGDIPEGYSVSREKKERFSLILESASTNQTSMYLCASKKGLAYNEQFFGPGTRLTVL.

Turning to this clone: In the same sample, other DNA sequences code for this CDR3. V gene TRBV7-2 combines with J gene TRBJ2-7; no clear D. Trimming left V 4 bases short and J 7 bases short, with 8 bases between. The CDR3 is made up of 11 amino acids. The germline gives CDR1 SGHTA, CDR2 FQGNSA. DNA for the CDR3: TGTGCCAGCAGCTCCTACTATGAGCAGTACTTC. Translating it yields CASSSYYEQYF. The entire variable domain, with the rest obtained from reference TRBV7-2 and TRBJ2-7, is as follows: GAGVSQSPSNKVTEKGKDVELRCDPISGHTALYWYRQSLGQGLEFLIYFQGNSAPDKSGLPSDRFSAERTGGSVSTLTIQRTQQEDSAVYLCASSSYYEQYFGPGTRLTVT.

The rearrangement uses TRBV6-2 or TRBV6-3 and TRBJ2-3, with 9 bases lining up with TRBD2. J lost 2 bases, V lost 0 bases, and 6 bases had no gene match. The CDR3 is made up of 17 amino acids. Per the germline V gene, CDR1 is MNHEY and CDR2 is SVGEGT. CDR3: CASSYSSSGAITDTQYF. CDR3 nucleotide sequence: TGTGCCAGCAGTTACTCATCTAGCGGGGCGATCACAGATACGCAGTATTTT.

The genes are TRBV11-2 and TRBJ1-1, with 7 bases aligning to TRBD1. The germline gives CDR1 SGHAT, CDR2 FQNNGV. Germline trimming cut 2 bases from V and 1 base from J; bases unmatched to any gene: 4. CDR3 length: 15 amino acids. The CDR3 region is CASSLQTGRNTEAFF. CDR3 DNA: TGTGCCAGCAGCTTACAGACAGGGAGGAACACTGAAGCTTTCTTT.

J is TRBJ1-2 and V is TRBV5-6; the D gene is possibly TRBD1 (6 bases). The CDR3 covers 13 residues. Between the trimmed V and J ends, which lost 3 bases and 6 bases, there was a span of 12 bases. Germline CDR1 and CDR2: SGHDT and YYEEEE. The CDR3 is CASSSGTFNGYTF. CDR3 DNA sequence: TGTGCCAGCAGCTCCGGGACATTTAATGGCTACACCTTC.

This clone was detected once. This same CDR3 is encoded by further DNA sequences in the sample. V usage is TRBV19 and J usage is TRBJ1-5; 9 nucleotides align to TRBD1. Trimming took 6 bases from V and 6 from J; bases not matched to a gene: 3. Per germline, CDR1 LNHDA and CDR2 SQIVND (reference sequence). The CDR3 totals 13 residues. The CDR3 coding sequence is TGTGCCAGTAGGGGACAGGGAGGTCAGCCCCAGCATTTT. Its translation is CASRGQGGQPQHF.

This chain connects TRBV7-2 to TRBJ1-2, with 7 positions matching TRBD1. After removal of 5 bases from V and 8 bases from J, the junction contained 11 bases not matched to a gene. The CDR3 is made up of 14 amino acids. CDR1 and CDR2 from the germline V gene are SGHTA and FQGNSA. CDR3 sequence reads: CASSQSWDRFGYTF. Written as DNA, the CDR3 is TGTGCCAGCAGCCAATCGTGGGACAGATTCGGCTACACCTTC. The full variable domain, completed using reference TRBV7-2 and TRBJ1-2, is GAGVSQSPSNKVTEKGKDVELRCDPISGHTALYWYRQSLGQGLEFLIYFQGNSAPDKSGLPSDRFSAERTGGSVSTLTIQRTQQEDSAVYLCASSQSWDRFGYTFGSGTRLTVV.

This clone occurred a few times. The CDR3 protein is CASSLASSGSYEQYF. The CDR3, as DNA: TGTGCCAGCAGCTTGGCGTCTAGCGGCTCCTACGAGCAGTACTTC. This sequence joins TRBV5-4 and TRBJ2-7; 7 nucleotides agree with TRBD2. V shed 0 bases and J 0 bases; nucleotides not matched to a gene: 3. The germline V gene has CDR1 SGHNT and CDR2 YYREEE (reference sequence). CDR3 length: 15 amino acids.

The rearrangement uses TRBV5-6 and TRBJ2-7; 10 bases are shared with TRBD2. After removal of 1 base from V and 3 bases from J, the junction contained 7 bases not matched to a gene. This CDR3 contains 16 residues. Germline-derived CDR1 and CDR2 are SGHDT and YYEEEE. CDR3 sequence reads: CASSLWTSGPIYEQYF. The CDR3 coding sequence is TGTGCCAGCAGCTTGTGGACTAGCGGACCGATCTACGAGCAGTACTTC.

The V gene is TRBV30, the J gene TRBJ1-2; 8 bases are shared with TRBD1. The V and J ends lost 4 bases and 1 base, in that order; junction bases with no gene match: 8. Germline V CDR1 and CDR2: GTSNPN, SVGIG (reference sequence). This CDR3 is built from 15 residues. CDR3 nucleotides: TGTGCCTGGACCCAGAGGGACAGGATTAACTATGGCTACACCTTC. Translating gives CAWTQRDRINYGYTF.

The chain is built from TRBV6-2 or TRBV6-3 and TRBJ2-6; 7 nucleotides line up with TRBD1. With 5 bases clipped from V and 2 bases from J, the junction kept 9 bases outside the gene matches. The CDR3 runs to 17 residues. Germline CDR1 MNHEY, CDR2 SVGEGT. CDR3 nucleotide sequence: TGTGCCAGCAGTCGTGGACAGGACTTCGCTGGGGCCAACGTCCTGACTTTC. It specifies CASSRGQDFAGANVLTF.

The rearrangement uses TRBV9 and TRBJ2-4; D not resolved. The CDR3 length is 15 residues. The V gene lost 7 bases and the J gene lost 0 bases, with 14 bases spanning the gap. The germline V gene encodes CDR1 SGDLS and CDR2 YYNGEE. CDR3 protein: CASPLQFVAKNIQYF. Here the CDR3 DNA reads TGTGCCAGCCCCTTGCAGTTTGTAGCCAAAAACATTCAGTACTTC.

V usage is TRBV24-1 and J usage is TRBJ2-2, with 12 bases aligning to TRBD2. V was pared by 9 bases and J by 8 bases, with 12 bases of the junction left unmatched. This CDR3 has 16 residues. The germline gives CDR1 KGHDR, CDR2 SFDVKD. This chain's CDR3 is CATSHRLAGVPGELFF. CDR3 coding DNA: TGTGCCACCTCTCACCGACTAGCGGGAGTTCCAGGGGAGCTGTTTTTT.

This clone was recorded once. This chain joins TRBV3-1 (or the pseudogene TRBV3-2) and TRBJ1-3; D remains unclear. V was shortened by 2 bases and J by 2 bases, with 13 bases between the two germline ends. Germline V gene lookup returns CDR1 LGHDT and CDR2 YNNKEL (reference sequence). This CDR3 has 16 residues. DNA of the CDR3: TGTGCCAGCAGCCAAAACCCCGTCGGGACTGGAAACACCATATATTTT. Protein sequence: CASSQNPVGTGNTIYF.

The chain combines TRBV7-9 with TRBJ1-1, with D perhaps TRBD1 (5 bases). CDR1 and CDR2 from the germline V gene are SEHNR and FQNEAQ (reference sequence). V was trimmed by 6 bases and J by 4 bases, leaving 18 bases between them. CDR3 length: 15 amino acids. DNA for the CDR3: TGTGCCAGCAGTTCAACTGAAGTGGGGGGCACTGAAGCTTTCTTT. As protein: CASSSTEVGGTEAFF.

The chain combines TRBV5-5 with TRBJ2-7; 7 bases are a match to TRBD2. The CDR3 length is 16 residues. From germline, CDR1 is SGHKS and CDR2 YYEKEE (reference sequence). Germline trimming cut 0 bases from V and 0 bases from J; bases unmatched to any gene: 6. CDR3 coding DNA: TGTGCCAGCAGCTTGGTGGCGGGGGTAAGCTCCTACGAGCAGTACTTC. Amino acid sequence: CASSLVAGVSSYEQYF.

This chain joins TRBV5-5 and TRBJ2-2, with D possibly TRBD2 on 6 matching bases. Per germline, CDR1 SGHKS and CDR2 YYEKEE (reference sequence). The CDR3 consists of 17 residues. V lost 1 base and J 3 bases, leaving 16 bases between the germline ends. CDR3 sequence (DNA): TGTGCCAGCAGCTTGAGAATCGGGGGTTCTTACACCGGGGAGCTGTTTTTT. Encoded protein: CASSLRIGGSYTGELFF.

The rearrangement uses TRBV6-5 and TRBJ2-1; 10 positions match TRBD2. CDR1 is MNHEY and CDR2 is SVGAGI in the germline V gene. The CDR3 runs to 15 residues. V gave up 6 bases and J gave up 6 bases; unmatched junction bases: 8. DNA for the CDR3: TGTGCCAGCAGCCAACTAGCGGGGCAAACCAATGAGCAGTTCTTC. The encoded protein is CASSQLAGQTNEQFF.

This rearrangement joins TRBV5-8 to TRBJ1-4; 9 positions match TRBD1. The V gene's germline CDR1 is SGHTS and CDR2 YDEGEE. After removal of 5 bases from V and 5 bases from J, the junction contained 4 bases not matched to a gene. This CDR3 contains 14 residues. The CDR3 DNA reads as TGTGCCAGCAGAGGGACAGGGACAAATGAAAAACTGTTTTTT. Translation: CASRGTGTNEKLFF.

The V and J genes are TRBV14 and TRBJ1-1, with D perhaps matching TRBD1 (5 bases). Germline V gives CDR1 SGHDN, CDR2 FVKESK. Deletions cut 2 bases from V and 4 bases from J, with 14 bases between. There are 15 residues in the CDR3. The CDR3 reads CASSQFKGRVTEAFF. In nucleotides, the CDR3 is TGTGCCAGCAGCCAATTTAAGGGGAGGGTCACTGAAGCTTTCTTT.

This chain joins TRBV2 and TRBJ2-7; D possibly corresponds to TRBD2 (6 bases). Germline V CDR1 and CDR2: SNHLY, FYNNEI. The CDR3 has 13 residues. V lost 3 bases, J lost 11 bases, and 17 bases lay in between. CDR3 in DNA: TGTGCCAGCAGTGAGGGACTTGGGTCGCGCGAGTACTTC. Protein product: CASSEGLGSREYF.

The chain recombines TRBV11-3 with TRBJ2-7; the D is unclear. CDR1 SGHNT and CDR2 YENEEA come from the germline V gene. Trimming removed 2 bases from V and 2 bases from J, with 7 bases in between. There are 13 residues in the CDR3. CDR3 protein: CASSLSSTYEQYV. The CDR3 DNA is TGTGCCAGCAGCTTAAGCTCGACCTACGAGCAGTACGTC.

The genes are TRBV7-8 and TRBJ2-3, with TRBD2 as a possible D gene (5 bases). CDR1 and CDR2 from the germline V gene are SGHVS and FQNEAQ. V was cut by 5 bases and J by 2 bases, with 11 bases left in between. CDR3 length: 14 amino acids. The chain's CDR3 is CASSPKRVTDTQYF. The CDR3 nucleotides are TGTGCCAGCAGCCCGAAGAGGGTCACAGATACGCAGTATTTT.

The rearrangement links TRBV6-5 to TRBJ1-1, with TRBD1 identical over 8 bases. The CDR3 runs 13 residues. Losses at the gene ends were 11 bases for V and 5 bases for J; bases not matched to a gene: 10. The V gene's germline CDR1 is MNHEY and CDR2 SVGAGI. As DNA, the CDR3 is TGTGCCGGAAACCGACAGGGGAGTACTGAAGCTTTCTTT. Its translation: CAGNRQGSTEAFF.